The 8 T cell receptor beta chains given below trace back to one sample, sequenced in a study of T-cell memory formation after mild COVID-19. TCRdb called the 5' RACE reads again in MiXCR, with one record for every CDR3 protein. This table has a few hundred thousand distinct CDR3 sequences, about 21% appearing once. Sequencing was done on a sample of PBMCs or a T cell subset sorted from them (not recorded which). The source is an adult woman who had mild COVID-19 (a few samples of this study predate the infection). Cell type and time point are not known.

The CDR3 spells CASSTGVQPQHF. Written as DNA, the CDR3 is TGTGCCAGCAGTACTGGGGTTCAGCCCCAGCATTTT. This chain connects TRBV6-2 or TRBV6-3 to TRBJ1-5; D remains ambiguous. The CDR3 has 12 amino acids. Deletions cut 5 bases from V and 6 bases from J, with 8 bases between. Germline V gene lookup returns CDR1 MNHEY and CDR2 SVGEGT.

The chain employs TRBV20-1 and TRBJ2-1; TRBD1 matches 8 bases. From germline, CDR1 is DFQATT and CDR2 SNEGSKA (reference sequence). The CDR3 consists of 14 residues. After removal of 7 bases from V and 0 bases from J, the junction contained 5 bases not matched to a gene. The CDR3 nucleotides read TGCAGTGTTAAACAGGGGGGCTCCTACAATGAGCAGTTCTTC. This encodes CSVKQGGSYNEQFF.

This chain links TRBV6-2 or TRBV6-3 with TRBJ1-5, with D possibly matching TRBD1 (6 bases). Trimming shortened V by 5 bases and J by 2 bases, and 16 bases separated the two germline ends. The length of the CDR3 is 16 residues. CDR1 and CDR2 from the germline V gene are MNHEY and SVGEGT. CDR3 in DNA: TGTGCCAGCAGTGACGAGGGGGTCCGAGGCAATCAGCCCCAGCATTTT. It translates to CASSDEGVRGNQPQHF.

This clonotype was observed a few times. The CDR3 here is CASSLGTSGGTPHNEQFF. In DNA form, the CDR3 reads TGTGCCAGCAGCTTGGGTACTAGCGGGGGGACCCCCCACAATGAGCAGTTCTTC. The rearrangement joins TRBV7-8 to TRBJ2-1, with 12 bases matching TRBD2. Germline V gene sequence: CDR1 SGHVS, CDR2 FQNEAQ. The CDR3 sequence is 18 residues long. V was clipped by 3 bases and J by 5 bases; unmatched bases: 11.

This clonotype was detected a few times. V is TRBV25-1 and J is TRBJ1-1; D unresolved. The germline V gene has CDR1 MGHDK and CDR2 SYGVNS. V was cut by 1 base and J by 6 bases, with 18 bases left in between. CDR3 size: 16 residues. The CDR3 protein is CASSESELGEVAEAFF. CDR3 in DNA: TGTGCCAGCAGTGAATCAGAGTTGGGAGAGGTCGCTGAAGCTTTCTTT.

CDR3 loop: CSARAGSGRFTDTQYF. DNA for the CDR3: TGCAGTGCTAGAGCGGGTAGCGGGAGGTTCACAGATACGCAGTATTTT. This chain links TRBV20-1 with TRBJ2-3, with 10 bases matching TRBD2. Germline V gene sequence: CDR1 DFQATT, CDR2 SNEGSKA (reference sequence). The CDR3 spans 16 residues. With 1 base clipped from V and 2 bases from J, the junction kept 6 bases outside the gene matches.

The chain links TRBV6-5 to TRBJ2-1, with D possibly being TRBD2 (6 bases). Germline loops: CDR1 MNHEY, CDR2 SVGAGI. This CDR3 is built from 16 residues. Between the trimmed V and J ends, which lost 3 bases and 4 bases, there was a span of 16 bases. The CDR3, as DNA: TGTGCCAGCAGTTATGGGGACTCCGGATGGTACAATGAGCAGTTCTTC. Translated: CASSYGDSGWYNEQFF.

This clonotype was counted only a few times. The chain couples TRBV4-1 to TRBJ1-5; TRBD1 aligns across 10 bases. The CDR3 is made up of 19 amino acids. The germline CDR1 and CDR2 sequences are MGHRA and YSYEKL. Losses at the gene ends were 4 bases for V and 2 bases for J; bases not matched to a gene: 14. Here the CDR3 reads CASSPPWDRGRDGNQPQHF. The CDR3 DNA is TGCGCCAGCAGCCCCCCATGGGACAGGGGCCGGGATGGCAATCAGCCCCAGCATTTT.